This T cell receptor beta chain comes out of a study of shared clonotypes between healthy human individuals. Some clones are missing from TCRdb's copy, which holds only in-frame ones; the method was immunoSEQ multiplex PCR. The data show some 2,000,000 clones, roughly 94% seen once. Germline-derived CDR1 and CDR2 are SGHTA and FQGNSA. V gave up 5 bases and J gave up 2 bases, with 7 bases separating them. CDR3 length: 12 residues. The specimen was naive CD4+ T cells sorted from blood. Subset noted: CD45RA+ positively selected. The chain employs TRBV7-2 and TRBJ2-7; no firm D call. This clonotype was sampled from a man aged 18-30 years in good health. The CDR3 sequence is CASSVTAYEQYF. In DNA form, the CDR3 reads TGTGCCAGCAGCGTAACAGCCTACGAGCAGTACTTC.